The 17 T cell receptor beta chains below all came from one sample that was sequenced in a study of early T cells in non-severe SARS-CoV-2 infection. One entry per CDR3 protein, called by TCRdb with MiXCR from the 5' RACE reads. The repertoire consists of around 84,000 distinct CDR3 sequences, with around 15% occurring once and the leading ten covering about 6.7%. The source material was whole blood. These receptors all come from an adult who was a healthcare worker with PCR-confirmed SARS-CoV-2 infection or an uninfected control (not recorded which).

The sample holds a few counts of this clonotype. The rearrangement links TRBV30 to TRBJ1-1; perhaps TRBD1 as D (6 bases). This CDR3 comprises 13 residues. Germline CDR1 is GTSNPN and CDR2 is SVGIG (reference sequence). V gave up 8 bases and J gave up 3 bases, with 16 bases separating them. The DNA of the CDR3 is TGTGCCGGGGGGGGCAGGAGGGACACTGAAGCTTTCTTT. This translates into CAGGGRRDTEAFF.

This clonotype was observed a few times. The chain joins TRBV5-1 to TRBJ2-5, with 10 bases aligning to TRBD2. V lost 3 bases and J lost 3; bases outside the gene matches: 11. Germline V lookup: CDR1 SGHRS, CDR2 YFSETQ. The CDR3 covers 17 residues. The CDR3, as DNA: TGCGCCAGCAGCTCAACACTACTAGCGGGAAATGAAGAGACCCAGTACTTC. Protein sequence: CASSSTLLAGNEETQYF.

In this sample, this clonotype turned up a few times. As DNA, the CDR3 is TGTGCCAGCAGCTTGGGACGGGGGCAACAGCCCCAGCATTTT. Amino acid sequence: CASSLGRGQQPQHF. This chain joins TRBV5-6 and TRBJ1-5, with a possible D match to TRBD1 (6 bases). This CDR3 spans 14 amino acids. The V gene's germline CDR1 is SGHDT and CDR2 YYEEEE. The V and J ends lost 0 bases and 7 bases respectively, with 11 bases between them.

This clonotype was recorded many times. The chain has TRBV7-2 and TRBJ2-2; 7 nucleotides agree with TRBD2. The CDR3 contains 16 residues. Trimming took 1 base from V and 4 from J; bases not matched to a gene: 6. Germline values: CDR1 SGHTA, CDR2 FQGNSA. CDR3 coding DNA: TGTGCCAGCAGCTTAGTCCCTAGCGGTCCCACCGGGGAGCTGTTTTTT. Translated: CASSLVPSGPTGELFF.

The sample holds a few counts of this clonotype. This chain uses TRBV29-1 with TRBJ2-2; the D call may be TRBD1 or TRBD2 (7 bases each). V shed 6 bases and J shed 5 bases, with 10 bases lying between them. Germline V CDR1 and CDR2: SQVTM, ANQGSEA. CDR3 length: 12 residues. The CDR3 loop is CSVQGGTGELFF. The CDR3 DNA sequence: TGCAGCGTGCAGGGGGGGACCGGGGAGCTGTTTTTT.

The chain recombines TRBV28 with TRBJ2-4; tentatively, D is TRBD1 (5 bases). Germline V CDR1 and CDR2: MDHEN, SYDVKM. V was shortened by 4 bases and J by 8 bases, with 9 bases between the two germline ends. The CDR3 contains 12 residues. The CDR3 loop reads CASSSGMYIQYF. The CDR3 nucleotides are TGTGCCAGCAGTTCAGGGATGTACATTCAGTACTTC. Combining the CDR3 with reference TRBV28 and TRBJ2-4 gives the whole variable domain DVKVTQSSRYLVKRTGEKVFLECVQDMDHENMFWYRQDPGLGLRLIYFSYDVKMKEKGDIPEGYSVSREKKERFSLILESASTNQTSMYLCASSSGMYIQYFGAGTRLSVL.

The V call is TRBV29-1, the J call TRBJ1-5; D unresolved. V was cut by 4 bases and J by 5 bases, with 9 bases left in between. Looked up from germline, CDR1 is SQVTM and CDR2 is ANQGSEA. The CDR3 contains 12 residues. CDR3 DNA sequence: TGCAGCGTTGGGGCAGGAGATCAGCCCCAGCATTTT. Protein sequence: CSVGAGDQPQHF. Full variable domain (outside the CDR3, taken from reference TRBV29-1 and TRBJ1-5): SAVISQKPSRDICQRGTSLTIQCQVDSQVTMMFWYRQQPGQSLTLIATANQGSEATYESGFVIDKFPISRPNLTFSTLTVSNMSPEDSSIYLCSVGAGDQPQHFGDGTRLSIL.

This clonotype appeared a few times. This chain connects TRBV20-1 to TRBJ2-2; TRBD2 might be the D (6 bases). The germline gives CDR1 DFQATT, CDR2 SNEGSKA (reference sequence). V lost 1 base and J 7 bases, leaving 13 bases between the germline ends. CDR3 length: 14 amino acids. The DNA for the CDR3 is TGCAGTGCTAGAGCCCCCGGGCGGGACGGGGAGCTGTTTTTT. It codes for CSARAPGRDGELFF.

This clonotype was found many times. The chain has TRBV12-3 or TRBV12-4 and TRBJ2-5, with 12 bases that match TRBD2. The CDR3 runs to 15 residues. Trimming removed 5 bases from V and 5 bases from J; junction bases left unmatched: 6. The CDR3 DNA follows: TGTGCCAGCAGTCCTCTAGCGGGAGGGCCGGAGACCCAGTACTTC. Its translation is CASSPLAGGPETQYF.

For the CDR3, the DNA is TGCAGTGCCCCAGACAGGGGAAGGGCCTATGGCTACACCTTC. Translated: CSAPDRGRAYGYTF. The chain couples TRBV20-1 to TRBJ1-2; 8 bases are shared with TRBD1. Germline V lookup: CDR1 DFQATT, CDR2 SNEGSKA (reference sequence). CDR3 length: 14 residues. V lost 6 bases and J lost 4; bases outside the gene matches: 10.

V is TRBV5-6 and J is TRBJ1-2; 9 bases fit TRBD1. Germline-derived CDR1 and CDR2 are SGHDT and YYEEEE. After removal of 0 bases from V and 5 bases from J, the junction contained 5 bases not matched to a gene. This CDR3 is built from 15 residues. CDR3 sequence reads: CASSLDGTGKYGYTF. The CDR3 bases are TGTGCCAGCAGCTTGGACGGGACAGGGAAGTATGGCTACACCTTC.

This clonotype was observed a few times. V is TRBV18 and J is TRBJ1-6; 7 bases agree with TRBD1. This CDR3 comprises 12 residues. The trim removed 8 bases at V and 8 bases at J, leaving 3 bases unmatched. Looked up from germline, CDR1 is KGHSH and CDR2 is LQKENI. CDR3 region: CASTTGDSPLHF. The CDR3 nucleotides are TGTGCCAGCACTACAGGGGATTCACCCCTCCACTTT.

A few counts support this clonotype. CDR3 nucleotides: TGTGCCAGCAGTTTCTGGGATTACTGGACCCAGGGCCTCAGCTCCTATAATTCACCCCTCCACTTT. It encodes CASSFWDYWTQGLSSYNSPLHF. This sequence joins TRBV6-2 or TRBV6-3 and TRBJ1-6; D might be TRBD1 (5 bases). Between the trimmed V and J ends, which lost 4 bases and 0 bases, there was a span of 28 bases. CDR1 is MNHEY and CDR2 is SVGEGT in the germline V gene. CDR3 length equals 22 residues.

This clonotype was recorded a few times. The CDR3 reads CASSFRTGGTGELFF. CDR3 DNA sequence: TGTGCCAGCAGCTTTAGGACAGGAGGGACCGGGGAGCTGTTTTTT. The chain combines TRBV7-8 with TRBJ2-2, with D possibly being TRBD1 (7 bases). Germline V lookup: CDR1 SGHVS, CDR2 FQNEAQ. The CDR3 runs to 15 residues. Between the trimmed V and J ends, which lost 3 bases and 5 bases, there was a span of 13 bases.

The rearrangement links TRBV12-3 or TRBV12-4 to TRBJ2-2, with 7 positions matching TRBD2. The trim removed 1 base at V and 5 bases at J, leaving 4 bases unmatched. The CDR3 covers 15 residues. CDR3 DNA: TGTGCCAGCAGTTTAGTAATGGGAGGGACCGGGGAGCTGTTTTTT. As protein: CASSLVMGGTGELFF.

This clonotype was detected many times. This chain connects TRBV7-9 to TRBJ1-1, with a tentative D call TRBD1 (5 bases). CDR3 length: 15 amino acids. From germline, CDR1 is SEHNR and CDR2 FQNEAQ (reference sequence). Between the trimmed V and J ends, which lost 0 bases and 1 base, there was a span of 9 bases. This CDR3 reads CASSLAGRANTEAFF. The CDR3, as DNA: TGTGCCAGCAGCTTAGCCGGCAGGGCGAACACTGAAGCTTTCTTT.

The CDR3 DNA is TGCGCCAGCAGCTTCGGGGGACAGGCTGAAGAGACCCAGTACTTC. This codes for CASSFGGQAEETQYF. The chain links TRBV5-1 to TRBJ2-5; the match to TRBD1 covers 8 bases. The germline V gene has CDR1 SGHRS and CDR2 YFSETQ. The J segment lost 3 bases and the V segment lost 2 bases, leaving 6 bases of the junction unmatched. This CDR3 comprises 15 residues.